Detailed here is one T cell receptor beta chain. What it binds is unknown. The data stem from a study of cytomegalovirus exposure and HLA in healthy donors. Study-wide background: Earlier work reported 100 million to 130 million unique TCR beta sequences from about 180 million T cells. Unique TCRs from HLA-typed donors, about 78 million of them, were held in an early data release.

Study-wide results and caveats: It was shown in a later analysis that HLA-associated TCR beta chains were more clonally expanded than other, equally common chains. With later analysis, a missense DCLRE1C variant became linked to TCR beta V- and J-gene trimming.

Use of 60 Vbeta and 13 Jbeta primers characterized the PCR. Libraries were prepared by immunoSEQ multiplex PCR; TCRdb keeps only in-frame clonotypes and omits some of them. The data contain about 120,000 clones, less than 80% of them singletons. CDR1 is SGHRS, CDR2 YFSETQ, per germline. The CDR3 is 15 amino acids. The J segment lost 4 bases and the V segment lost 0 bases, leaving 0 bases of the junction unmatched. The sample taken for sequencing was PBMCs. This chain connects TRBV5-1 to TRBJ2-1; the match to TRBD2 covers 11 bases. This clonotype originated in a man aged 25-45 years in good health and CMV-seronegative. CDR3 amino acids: CASSLVAGGYNEQFF. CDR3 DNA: TGCGCCAGCAGCTTGGTAGCGGGGGGGTACAATGAGCAGTTCTTC.